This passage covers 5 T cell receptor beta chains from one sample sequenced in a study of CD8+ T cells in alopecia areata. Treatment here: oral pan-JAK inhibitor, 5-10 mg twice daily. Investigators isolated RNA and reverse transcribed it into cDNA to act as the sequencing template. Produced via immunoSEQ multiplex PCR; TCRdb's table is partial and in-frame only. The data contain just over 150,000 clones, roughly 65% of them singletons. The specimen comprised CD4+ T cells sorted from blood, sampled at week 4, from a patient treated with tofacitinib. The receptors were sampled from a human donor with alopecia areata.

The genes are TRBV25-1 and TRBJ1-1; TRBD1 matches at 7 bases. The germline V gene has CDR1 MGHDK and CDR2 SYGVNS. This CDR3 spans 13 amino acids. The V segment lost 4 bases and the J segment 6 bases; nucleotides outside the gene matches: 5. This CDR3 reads CASSGQGFAEAFF. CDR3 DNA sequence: TGTGCCAGCAGTGGACAGGGATTCGCTGAAGCTTTCTTT.

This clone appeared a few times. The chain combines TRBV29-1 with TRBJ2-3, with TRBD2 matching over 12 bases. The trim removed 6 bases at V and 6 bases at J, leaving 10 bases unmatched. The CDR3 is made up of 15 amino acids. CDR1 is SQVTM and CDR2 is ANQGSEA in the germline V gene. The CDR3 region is CSVVGTSGSLDTQYF. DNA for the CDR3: TGCAGCGTGGTGGGGACTAGCGGGTCCCTTGATACGCAGTATTTT.

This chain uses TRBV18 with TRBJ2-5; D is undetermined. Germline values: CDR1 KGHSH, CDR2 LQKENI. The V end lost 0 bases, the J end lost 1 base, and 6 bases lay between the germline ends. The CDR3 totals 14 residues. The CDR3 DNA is TGTGCCAGCTCACCACCTGAAGTCCAAGAGACCCAGTACTTC. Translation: CASSPPEVQETQYF. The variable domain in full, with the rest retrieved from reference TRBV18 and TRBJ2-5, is NAGVMQNPRHLVRRRGQEARLRCSPMKGHSHVYWYRQLPEEGLKFMVYLQKENIIDESGMPKERFSAEFPKEGPSILRIQQVVRGDSAAYFCASSPPEVQETQYFGPGTRLLVL.

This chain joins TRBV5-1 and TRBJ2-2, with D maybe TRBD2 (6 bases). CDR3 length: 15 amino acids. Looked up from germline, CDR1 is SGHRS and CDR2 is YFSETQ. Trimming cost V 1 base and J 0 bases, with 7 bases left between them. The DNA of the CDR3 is TGCGCCAGCAGCTTGCTAGCGCCGAACACCGGGGAGCTGTTTTTT. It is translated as CASSLLAPNTGELFF.

The CDR3 is CAWSVMGLQGGELFF. The CDR3 DNA reads as TGTGCCTGGAGTGTAATGGGACTCCAGGGCGGGGAGCTGTTTTTT. The chain links TRBV30 to TRBJ2-2; D perhaps matches TRBD2 (6 bases). CDR1 and CDR2 (germline): GTSNPN, SVGIG (reference sequence). V was cut by 0 bases and J by 7 bases, with 15 bases left in between. The CDR3 contains 15 residues.